The 7 T cell receptor beta chains listed next were all sequenced from one sample in a study of T cell responses to AZD1222 COVID-19 vaccine (dated by TCRdb to the early 2020s). Reading the label with the study, this specimen's time point is: baseline before first vaccination. According to the study, the label for this sample's treatment or condition signals: meningococcal conjugate vaccine given as trial control. The library relied on the immunoSEQ multiplex PCR assay. The table was pulled from immuneACCESS by TCRdb, which kept in-frame rearrangements only. Such tables lose some clones; where checked, under half of the loss comes from unresolved V genes, and the rest has no known cause. Here the sample has around 150,000 clones; 92% occur a single time. Together, the top ten hold roughly 4.4% of the sample. The sequencing used peripheral blood, collected on day 0 of MenACWY control vaccination. The receptor set was obtained from an adult in good health.

In this sample, this clone turned up once. The gene calls are TRBV28 and TRBJ1-1; TRBD1 agrees at 9 bases. The germline V gene has CDR1 MDHEN and CDR2 SYDVKM. The CDR3 has 16 amino acids. J lost 6 bases, V lost 3 bases, and 11 bases had no gene match. The chain's CDR3 is CASSLLLGQGRAEAFF. CDR3 DNA sequence: TGTGCCAGCAGTTTGCTACTCGGACAGGGGAGGGCTGAAGCTTTCTTT.

This clone was counted a single time. The rearrangement joins TRBV5-1 to TRBJ2-5; D possibly corresponds to TRBD1 (5 bases). With 2 bases removed from V and 1 base from J, the gap between germline ends came to 12 bases. The CDR3 has 15 amino acids. Germline V gene lookup returns CDR1 SGHRS and CDR2 YFSETQ. For the CDR3, the DNA is TGCGCCAGCAGCTTCTTGGGTACAGGCCAAGAGACCCAGTACTTC. Amino acid sequence: CASSFLGTGQETQYF.

The V gene is TRBV19, the J gene TRBJ2-3, with a weak D call TRBD2 (7 bases). The CDR3 consists of 16 residues. Looked up from germline, CDR1 is LNHDA and CDR2 is SQIVND (reference sequence). V was clipped by 3 bases and J by 2 bases, with 15 bases between them. The DNA for the CDR3 is TGTGCCAGTAGTATGGGGGGGGCACGTGACACAGATACGCAGTATTTT. Amino acids: CASSMGGARDTDTQYF.

The V and J genes are TRBV11-2 and TRBJ2-6; D is uncertain. The CDR3 spans 18 residues. The V end was cut by 2 bases, the J end by 0 bases, with 14 bases between. Germline V lookup: CDR1 SGHAT, CDR2 FQNNGV. The CDR3 coding sequence is TGTGCCAGCAGCTTAATGCAGTGGTCGTTCTCTGGGGCCAACGTCCTGACTTTC. Protein: CASSLMQWSFSGANVLTF.

V and J are TRBV7-2 and TRBJ2-1; the D is unclear. V gave up 5 bases and J gave up 0 bases, with 14 bases separating them. This CDR3 region has 16 residues. Germline CDR1 is SGHTA and CDR2 is FQGNSA. The CDR3 DNA follows: TGTGCCAGCAGCCCGGCGGCCGCCGGCTCCTACAATGAGCAGTTCTTC. This gives the protein CASSPAAAGSYNEQFF.

The chain employs TRBV12-3 or TRBV12-4 and TRBJ2-1; 7 nucleotides line up with TRBD2. With V trimmed by 3 bases and J by 13 bases, 3 bases remained unmatched. This CDR3 has 11 amino acids. The chain's CDR3 is CASSLGGSQFF. DNA of the CDR3: TGTGCCAGCAGTTTGGGCGGGAGCCAGTTCTTC.

This chain uses TRBV19 with TRBJ1-2; D possibly corresponds to TRBD1 (6 bases). V was trimmed by 4 bases and J by 8 bases, leaving 17 bases between them. This CDR3 comprises 14 residues. From germline, CDR1 is LNHDA and CDR2 SQIVND (reference sequence). DNA of the CDR3: TGTGCCAGTAGTAGCCCGGGGGCCCTCTCCGGCTACACCTTC. Its protein product is CASSSPGALSGYTF. Supplemented by reference TRBV19 and TRBJ1-2, the full variable domain reads DGGITQSPKYLFRKEGQNVTLSCEQNLNHDAMYWYRQDPGQGLRLIYYSQIVNDFQKGDIAEGYSVSREKKESFPLTVTSAQKNPTAFYLCASSSPGALSGYTFGSGTRLTVV.